A single sample is the source of the 29 T cell receptor beta chains below, sequenced in a study of shared clonotypes between healthy human individuals. Using immunoSEQ multiplex PCR, the repertoire was profiled, and TCRdb retains in-frame clones only, with some absent. The top ten clones hold roughly 0.55% of a sample with 950,000 to 1,100,000 clones, more than 75% of them seen once. The sample taken for sequencing was memory CD4+ T cells from PBMCs. Regarding subset: CD45RA-negative fraction. The receptors were gathered from a man aged 18 to 30 in good health. Some clones in this sample may be carry-over from other donors' samples.

This clone was detected once. This chain connects TRBV4-3 to TRBJ2-1; 10 bases line up with TRBD1. Trimming removed 0 bases from V and 5 bases from J; junction bases left unmatched: 4. Germline V lookup: CDR1 LGHNA, CDR2 YSLEER. The CDR3 loop spans 16 amino acids. The CDR3 protein is CASSQDGTGVNNEQFF. The CDR3 DNA is TGCGCCAGCAGCCAAGACGGGACAGGGGTCAACAATGAGCAGTTCTTC.

The rearrangement links TRBV2 to TRBJ2-6; D not resolved. The germline V gene has CDR1 SNHLY and CDR2 FYNNEI. The CDR3 is made up of 15 amino acids. V gave up 7 bases and J gave up 0 bases, with 10 bases separating them. The CDR3 region is CASTMGLSGANVLTF. CDR3 coding DNA: TGTGCCAGCACTATGGGCCTCTCTGGGGCCAACGTCCTGACTTTC.

V is TRBV6-1 and J is TRBJ1-1; the D gene is possibly TRBD1 (6 bases). V was clipped by 5 bases and J by 7 bases, with 14 bases between them. This CDR3 is 13 amino acids long. CDR1 is MNHNS, CDR2 SASEGT, per germline. CDR3 nucleotide sequence: TGTGCCAGCAGTAGGGAGGGGGGGTTTGAAGCTTTCTTT. This translates into CASSREGGFEAFF.

The chain carries TRBV5-1 and TRBJ2-7; 12 bases map to TRBD2. Germline loops: CDR1 SGHRS, CDR2 YFSETQ. V lost 7 bases, J lost 5 bases, and 7 bases stayed unmatched. CDR3 length equals 14 residues. The CDR3 reads CASGSSSGRDEQYF. The CDR3 DNA follows: TGCGCCAGCGGATCTTCTAGCGGGAGGGACGAGCAGTACTTC.

This clone was seen a few times. The chain joins TRBV7-9 to TRBJ1-3, with D unresolved. Trimming pared 1 base from V and 0 bases from J, leaving 4 bases between. The CDR3 covers 14 residues. Germline CDR1 reads SEHNR; CDR2 reads FQNEAQ (reference sequence). CDR3 coding DNA: TGTGCCAGCAGCTTAGGCATCTCTGGAAACACCATATATTTT. Amino acid sequence: CASSLGISGNTIYF.

The chain uses TRBV11-2 and TRBJ2-7; 10 bases map to TRBD2. The CDR3 runs to 17 residues. Germline V gene data show CDR1 as SGHAT and CDR2 as FQNNGV. V was pared by 5 bases and J by 2 bases, with 12 bases of the junction left unmatched. CDR3 residues: CASSLMTSGTSAYEQYF. The CDR3 region has the DNA TGTGCCAGCAGCCTAATGACCTCGGGGACTAGCGCCTACGAGCAGTACTTC.

The chain recombines TRBV7-8 with TRBJ2-5, with D perhaps matching TRBD1 (5 bases). CDR3 length: 16 residues. Germline V lookup: CDR1 SGHVS, CDR2 FQNEAQ. V lost 0 bases and J lost 5, with 16 bases in between. For the CDR3, the DNA is TGTGCCAGCAGCTTAGCCTTGGGCAGGGCAGGCGAGACCCAGTACTTC. Its protein product is CASSLALGRAGETQYF.

The chain combines TRBV7-9 with TRBJ1-2, with a possible D match to TRBD1 (5 bases). V dropped 1 base and J dropped 11 bases, with 11 bases sitting between them. From germline, CDR1 is SEHNR and CDR2 FQNEAQ (reference sequence). This CDR3 is 12 amino acids long. The CDR3 protein is CASSLVSGAYTF. CDR3 coding DNA: TGTGCCAGCAGCTTAGTGAGTGGGGCGTACACCTTC. Drawing the rest from reference TRBV7-9 and TRBJ1-2, the complete variable domain is DTGVSQNPRHKITKRGQNVTFRCDPISEHNRLYWYRQTLGQGPEFLTYFQNEAQLEKSRLLSDRFSAERPKGSFSTLEIQRTEQGDSAMYLCASSLVSGAYTFGSGTRLTVV.

Notes on this clone: Different DNA sequences within this sample yield the same CDR3. The CDR3 region is CASSPPSTNEQFF. The CDR3 nucleotides read TGTGCCAGCTCACCACCGTCGACCAATGAGCAGTTCTTC. V usage is TRBV18 and J usage is TRBJ2-1; D not resolved. V lost 0 bases, J lost 6 bases, and 6 bases lay in between. The CDR3 is made up of 13 amino acids. Germline CDR1 KGHSH, CDR2 LQKENI.

The chain employs TRBV28 and TRBJ2-5, with TRBD1 matching 11 bases. CDR3 size: 14 residues. The ends lost 4 bases at V and 10 bases at J; junction bases unmatched: 8. CDR1 is MDHEN and CDR2 is SYDVKM in the germline V gene. As DNA, the CDR3 is TGTGCCAGCAGTTCAACCGGGACAGGGGGTGACCAGTACTTC. Translated, it gives CASSSTGTGGDQYF.

The chain joins TRBV28 to TRBJ2-3; D ambiguous. Germline V gene lookup returns CDR1 MDHEN and CDR2 SYDVKM. V was trimmed by 4 bases and J by 3 bases, leaving 23 bases between them. The CDR3 is made up of 18 amino acids. CDR3 sequence: CASSSWVMVELRTDTQYF. The CDR3 DNA reads as TGTGCCAGCAGTTCATGGGTGATGGTTGAACTCCGAACAGATACGCAGTATTTT. The full variable domain, its missing parts supplied by reference TRBV28 and TRBJ2-3, is DVKVTQSSRYLVKRTGEKVFLECVQDMDHENMFWYRQDPGLGLRLIYFSYDVKMKEKGDIPEGYSVSREKKERFSLILESASTNQTSMYLCASSSWVMVELRTDTQYFGPGTRLTVL.

This clone was seen only once. CDR3 DNA: TGTGCCAGCAGCCAGGGGGGGAGTTCACCCCTCCACTTT. Translating gives CASSQGGSSPLHF. This chain links TRBV27 with TRBJ1-6; 7 bases match TRBD1. Germline V CDR1 and CDR2: MNHEY, SMNVEV (reference sequence). The junction had 5 bases not matched to a gene; V was cut back by 6 bases and J by 9 bases. This CDR3 spans 13 amino acids.

The V gene is TRBV5-1, the J gene TRBJ2-1; D not resolved. Trimming cost V 6 bases and J 0 bases, with 16 bases left between them. CDR3 length: 16 residues. Germline V lookup: CDR1 SGHRS, CDR2 YFSETQ. In nucleotides, the CDR3 is TGCGCCAGCATGTTCGGGCAGCATGTCTCCTACAATGAGCAGTTCTTC. As protein: CASMFGQHVSYNEQFF.

The J gene is TRBJ2-7, the V gene TRBV2; 9 nucleotides agree with TRBD2. CDR3 size: 14 residues. V gave up 7 bases and J gave up 4 bases; unmatched junction bases: 8. From germline, CDR1 is SNHLY and CDR2 FYNNEI. The CDR3 DNA reads as TGTGCCAGCAAGAGTCAGCGGGAGGAATACGAGCAGTACTTC. Translating gives CASKSQREEYEQYF.

The chain employs TRBV5-1 and TRBJ2-3, with TRBD2 matching over 7 bases. The CDR3 has 15 residues. The V gene end was trimmed by 4 bases and the J gene end by 3 bases; junction bases not matched to a gene: 8. From germline, CDR1 is SGHRS and CDR2 YFSETQ. The CDR3 DNA is TGCGCCAGCAGCCCCCGCCCAGCGGGAACAGATACGCAGTATTTT. This codes for CASSPRPAGTDTQYF. The full variable domain, with the rest looked up from reference TRBV5-1 and TRBJ2-3, is KAGVTQTPRYLIKTRGQQVTLSCSPISGHRSVSWYQQTPGQGLQFLFEYFSETQRNKGNFPGRFSGRQFSNSRSEMNVSTLELGDSALYLCASSPRPAGTDTQYFGPGTRLTVL.

The V and J genes are TRBV18 and TRBJ1-5; 9 bases match TRBD1. The V gene's germline CDR1 is KGHSH and CDR2 LQKENI. The CDR3 covers 15 residues. V trimming: 2 bases; J trimming: 6 bases; junction bases outside the gene matches: 5. The DNA of the CDR3 is TGTGCCAGCTCACCATCGGGACAGGGAACTCAGCCCCAGCATTTT. Its translation: CASSPSGQGTQPQHF.

This clone has more than one count but fewer than ten. The chain links TRBV28 to TRBJ1-1; D is unresolved. CDR3 length: 14 amino acids. CDR1 is MDHEN and CDR2 is SYDVKM in the germline V gene. V was cut by 6 bases and J by 4 bases, with 15 bases left in between. This CDR3 is CASSPTPRVTEAFF. CDR3 nucleotides: TGTGCCAGCAGCCCTACGCCACGGGTCACTGAAGCTTTCTTT.

In the case of this clone: One end of the junction varies from germline; a read error may be responsible. The same CDR3 also results from other DNA sequences found in this sample. The chain employs TRBV5-1 and TRBJ1-2; D gene unclear. The CDR3 loop spans 16 amino acids. In germline, CDR1 is SGHRS, CDR2 YFSETQ. CDR3 residues: CASSLNGPPSRTGYTF. CDR3 nucleotide sequence: TGTGCCAGCAGCCTAAACGGGCCTCCCTCACGCACGGGCTACACCTTC. The variable domain in full, completed from reference TRBV5-1 and TRBJ1-2, reads KAGVTQTPRYLIKTRGQQVTLSCSPISGHRSVSWYQQTPGQGLQFLFEYFSETQRNKGNFPGRFSGRQFSNSRSEMNVSTLELGDSALYLCASSLNGPPSRTGYTFGSGTRLTVV.

This clone was seen only a few times. The same CDR3 also results from other DNA sequences found in this sample. This chain connects TRBV28 to TRBJ1-1; D possibly corresponds to TRBD1 (6 bases). The CDR3 length is 13 residues. Germline lookup yields CDR1 MDHEN and CDR2 SYDVKM. Trimming shortened V by 7 bases and J by 4 bases, and 13 bases separated the two germline ends. The CDR3 here is CASTPGGGTEAFF. The CDR3 DNA follows: TGTGCCAGCACCCCTGGGGGCGGCACTGAAGCTTTCTTT.

V usage is TRBV19 and J usage is TRBJ1-1; 7 nucleotides line up with TRBD1. V shed 5 bases, J shed 6 bases, and the junction held 15 bases outside the gene matches. The length of the CDR3 is 16 residues. Germline loops: CDR1 LNHDA, CDR2 SQIVND (reference sequence). CDR3 coding DNA: TGTGCCAGTAGTCAACAGGGGAGGTTGTGGAAGCCTGAAGCTTTCTTT. Its translation is CASSQQGRLWKPEAFF.

As regards this clone: A read error may be the cause here, since a much bigger clone is one base away. This chain connects TRBV11-1 to TRBJ2-3; tentative D call: TRBD2 (5 bases). Looked up from germline, CDR1 is SGHAT and CDR2 is FQDESV (reference sequence). The length of the CDR3 is 11 residues. Trimming stripped 8 bases from V and 10 bases from J, with 13 bases between. DNA of the CDR3: TGTGCCAGCGGGAGTGTGGATGCGCAGTATTTT. It codes for CASGSVDAQYF.

V and J are TRBV4-3 and TRBJ2-1, with D tentatively TRBD1 (5 bases). Germline CDR1 and CDR2: LGHNA and YSLEER. Trimming took off 4 bases at V and 0 bases at J, with 22 bases between the two ends. CDR3 length: 19 amino acids. The CDR3 nucleotides are TGCGCCAGCAGCCCAGGGTTCCGTAACAGACGAAGCTCCTACAATGAGCAGTTCTTC. Residues: CASSPGFRNRRSSYNEQFF.

The rearrangement uses TRBV29-1 and TRBJ2-5; D perhaps matches TRBD1 (6 bases). The CDR3 spans 12 residues. The ends were cut back, 7 bases at V and 4 bases at J, with 13 bases in the middle. Germline assignment: CDR1 SQVTM and CDR2 ANQGSEA. CDR3 DNA: TGCAGCGGGGGGCCCCAGCGAGAGACCCAGTACTTC. Residues: CSGGPQRETQYF.

The chain is built from TRBV27 and TRBJ1-5, with TRBD1 matching 10 bases. The V segment lost 6 bases and the J segment 7 bases; nucleotides outside the gene matches: 9. CDR1 MNHEY and CDR2 SMNVEV come from the germline V gene (reference sequence). The CDR3 spans 15 residues. The CDR3 nucleotides are TGTGCCAGCAGACCTAGGACAGGGGGGCTGCAGCCCCAGCATTTT. It codes for CASRPRTGGLQPQHF.

The chain carries TRBV9 and TRBJ2-6, with D perhaps TRBD1 (5 bases). CDR3 length: 16 amino acids. The germline gives CDR1 SGDLS, CDR2 YYNGEE. V was pared by 3 bases and J by 2 bases, with 12 bases between. DNA of the CDR3: TGTGCCAGCAGCGCCGGAGTAGGGGCTGGGGCCAACGTCCTGACTTTC. It specifies CASSAGVGAGANVLTF.

V gene TRBV28 combines with J gene TRBJ1-5; D gene ambiguous. CDR1 is MDHEN, CDR2 SYDVKM, per germline. Trimming left V 5 bases short and J 0 bases short, with 8 bases between. The length of the CDR3 is 14 residues. CDR3 nucleotide sequence: TGTGCCAGCAGTCCGCATTATAGCAATCAGCCCCAGCATTTT. Amino acids: CASSPHYSNQPQHF.

The chain combines TRBV7-2 with TRBJ2-5, with a weak D call TRBD2 (5 bases). The ends were cut back, 5 bases at V and 2 bases at J, with 15 bases in the middle. The CDR3 is 15 amino acids. In germline, CDR1 is SGHTA, CDR2 FQGNSA. CDR3 amino acids: CASSRGADLQETQYF. The CDR3, as DNA: TGTGCCAGCAGCCGAGGAGCGGACCTTCAAGAGACCCAGTACTTC.

The V and J genes are TRBV19 and TRBJ1-4; no clear D. This CDR3 has 15 residues. Germline V gives CDR1 LNHDA, CDR2 SQIVND (reference sequence). Trimming shortened V by 6 bases and J by 5 bases, and 16 bases separated the two germline ends. The CDR3 DNA is TGTGCCAGTAGCAACATGGGATCATGGAATGAAAAACTGTTTTTT. This sequence encodes CASSNMGSWNEKLFF.

The genes are TRBV4-1 and TRBJ2-2; D ambiguous. The length of the CDR3 is 12 residues. Per germline, CDR1 MGHRA and CDR2 YSYEKL. Trimming removed 2 bases at V and 7 bases at J, with 5 bases between. CDR3 nucleotides: TGCGCCAGCAGCCAACGTTTCGGGGAGCTGTTTTTT. It codes for CASSQRFGELFF.